A selection of T cell receptor beta chains follows, all from one sample in a study of shared clonotypes between healthy human individuals. Generated by immunoSEQ multiplex PCR, the TCRdb table keeps only in-frame clones and is missing some. Of over a million clones listed, 70% to 80% are singletons. The sample comprised memory CD4+ T cells from PBMCs. These receptors all stem from a man between 18 and 35 years old in good health. Some clones in this sample may be carry-over from other donors' samples. Each CDR3 is given with its conserved first and last residue. D genes are given only for firm matches. Size is omitted from some rows. Given values are once, few, many or a class for expanded clones.

CDR3nt	CDR3aa	abundance	v_gene	j_gene	d_gene
TGTGCCAGCAGCTTAGCGCTTACTAGGAATGAGCAGTTCTTC	CASSLALTRNEQFF	NA	TRBV7-8	TRBJ2-1	NA
TGTGCCAGCAGTCCCCTTGGCAGCGGGGGGTACGAGCAGTACTTC	CASSPLGSGGYEQYF	NA	TRBV28	TRBJ2-7	TRBD2
TGTGCCAGCAGCGTTAGAGAGAACACTGAAGCTTTCTTT	CASSVRENTEAFF	NA	TRBV6-1	TRBJ1-1	NA
TGCGCCAGCAGCTTGGGGAGGGGGTCTACGCAGTATTTT	CASSLGRGSTQYF	NA	TRBV5-1	TRBJ2-3	NA
TGTGCCAGCAGACGAGACAGGAACACTGAAGCTTTCTTT	CASRRDRNTEAFF	many	TRBV28	TRBJ1-1	NA
TGCGCCAGCAGACAGGGGACGAACACCGGGGAGCTGTTTTTT	CASRQGTNTGELFF	NA	TRBV4-1	TRBJ2-2	TRBD1
TGCAGCGCTGCAGGCGGGTCGTATACTGGCTACACCTTC	CSAAGGSYTGYTF	NA	TRBV29-1	TRBJ1-2	NA
TGTGCCAGCAGTAAAATACAGGGGGGCAAATCTGAAGCTTTCTTT	CASSKIQGGKSEAFF	NA	TRBV9	TRBJ1-1	TRBD1
TGTGCCAGCAGTGACGGACTAGCGGGAGCCAATGAGCAGTTCTTC	CASSDGLAGANEQFF	NA	TRBV2	TRBJ2-1	TRBD2
TGTGCCAGCAGCGTAGACCTAGGGCCCAACACCGGGGAGCTGTTTTTT	CASSVDLGPNTGELFF	few	TRBV9	TRBJ2-2	NA
TGTGCCAGCAGCTTAGATCGACTAGCGGGAGGTAATGAGCAGTTCTTC	CASSLDRLAGGNEQFF	once	TRBV11-2	TRBJ2-1	TRBD2
TGCAGTCCTGGGCCTTTAGGGGGCTACACCTTC	CSPGPLGGYTF	NA	TRBV20-1	TRBJ1-2	NA
TGCAGCGTTGAATTGAGGCAGGGGAGTTTAAACACCTTC	CSVELRQGSLNTF	few	TRBV29-1	TRBJ1-2	NA
TGTGCCAGCAGCCTAAGGGGGGGCACCGGGGAGCTGTTTTTT	CASSLRGGTGELFF	NA	TRBV27	TRBJ2-2	NA
TGCGCCAGCAGCCAAGAAATAGCGGGAGGAAACCTAGCCAAAAACATTCAGTACTTC	CASSQEIAGGNLAKNIQYF	NA	TRBV4-3	TRBJ2-4	TRBD2
TGTGCCAGCAGCGCTTACGGGGATCACTATGGCTACACCTTC	CASSAYGDHYGYTF	NA	TRBV7-8	TRBJ1-2	NA
TGCAGCGTTGGTGGCAGGGAGGCTAGCGGGAGTTTCCACGAGCAGTACTTC	CSVGGREASGSFHEQYF	NA	TRBV29-1	TRBJ2-7	TRBD2
TGTGCCAGCAGGCTAAGCTCCCTCTATGGCTACACCTTC	CASRLSSLYGYTF	NA	TRBV6-6	TRBJ1-2	NA
TGTGCCAGCAGTGTCCTAGCGGGAGGTCGGGAGCAGTACTTC	CASSVLAGGREQYF	NA	TRBV2	TRBJ2-7	TRBD2
TGTGCCAGCAGCGGGCCGAGTGAAAAACTGTTTTTT	CASSGPSEKLFF	NA	TRBV7-2	TRBJ1-4	NA
TGTGCCAGCAGCTTGGGACAGAGTGAAAAACTGTTTTTT	CASSLGQSEKLFF	NA	TRBV7-9	TRBJ1-4	TRBD1
TGTGCCAGTAGTACCGACAGGGGTCGCGACGAGCAGTACTTC	CASSTDRGRDEQYF	few	TRBV19	TRBJ2-7	TRBD1
TGCGTTCCCCGGGGCAATGAGCAGTTCTTC	CVPRGNEQFF	once	TRBV20-1	TRBJ2-1	NA
TGTGCCAGTAGTATGGAGTCTCAAAGCTCTGGAAACACCATATATTTT	CASSMESQSSGNTIYF	NA	TRBV19	TRBJ1-3	NA
TGTGCCAGCAGAGTAGACAGGAACAATGAGCAGTTCTTC	CASRVDRNNEQFF	NA	TRBV2	TRBJ2-1	NA
TGTGCCAGCAGCCAAAACCCCCAAGCGGGCAGAACCTACGAGCAGTACTTC	CASSQNPQAGRTYEQYF	NA	TRBV14	TRBJ2-7	NA
TGTGCCTGGAGCCCCTCGGGGAGCAATCAGCCCCAGCATTTT	CAWSPSGSNQPQHF	NA	TRBV30	TRBJ1-5	NA
TGTGCCAGCAGTGTCGGAGATTATGGCGGGGAGCTGTTTTTT	CASSVGDYGGELFF	few	TRBV7-8	TRBJ2-2	NA
TGCGCCAGCAGCTTGGGTCTAGCGGATCCCGAGCAGTACTTC	CASSLGLADPEQYF	NA	TRBV5-1	TRBJ2-7	TRBD2
TGTGCCAGCAGTTACAACTACGAGCAGTACTTC	CASSYNYEQYF	NA	TRBV2	TRBJ2-7	NA
TGTGCCGGCAGCCCCAGGGGGACTAACTATGGCTACACCTTC	CAGSPRGTNYGYTF	NA	TRBV28	TRBJ1-2	TRBD1
TGTGCCTCAAACGGGGTGAGAGGGTCCCTATACACAGATACGCAGTATTTT	CASNGVRGSLYTDTQYF	NA	TRBV30	TRBJ2-3	NA
TGTGCCAGCAGGAATAGCGGGATCTCCACAGATACGCAGTATTTT	CASRNSGISTDTQYF	NA	TRBV6-1	TRBJ2-3	TRBD2
TGTGCCTGGAGCTTCGGACATTTTTACGAGCAGTACTTC	CAWSFGHFYEQYF	once	TRBV30	TRBJ2-7	NA
TGCGCCAGCAGGGCCGGACAGCGGACTAGCGGCGATGAGCAGTTCTTC	CASRAGQRTSGDEQFF	NA	TRBV5-1	TRBJ2-1	TRBD2
TGTGCCAGCAGTTCCCCCTACAGGGGGTTCGACTATGGCTACACCTTC	CASSSPYRGFDYGYTF	NA	TRBV28	TRBJ1-2	TRBD1
TGCAGTGCCGACTCCCAAGAGACCCAGTACTTC	CSADSQETQYF	many	TRBV20-1	TRBJ2-5	NA
TGTGCCAGTAGATCCTCCGGAGCCTATGGCTACACCTTC	CASRSSGAYGYTF	NA	TRBV19	TRBJ1-2	NA